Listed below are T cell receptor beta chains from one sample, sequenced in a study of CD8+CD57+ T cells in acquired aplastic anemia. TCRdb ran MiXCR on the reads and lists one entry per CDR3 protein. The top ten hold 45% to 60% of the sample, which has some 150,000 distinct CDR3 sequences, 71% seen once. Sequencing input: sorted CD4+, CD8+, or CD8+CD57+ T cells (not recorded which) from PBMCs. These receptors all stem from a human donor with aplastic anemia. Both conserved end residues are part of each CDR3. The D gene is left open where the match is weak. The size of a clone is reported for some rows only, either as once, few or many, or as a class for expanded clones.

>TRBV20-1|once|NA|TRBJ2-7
TGCAGTGCAAGGGACATCTACGAGCAGTACTTC
CSARDIYEQYF
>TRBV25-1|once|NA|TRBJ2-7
TGTGCCAGCAGTGAATGGGTCGGACACAACTACGAGCAGTACTTC
CASSEWVGHNYEQYF
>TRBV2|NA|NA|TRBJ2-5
TGTGCCAGCACCGTAGGCAGGGCCCAAGAGACCCAGTACTTC
CASTVGRAQETQYF
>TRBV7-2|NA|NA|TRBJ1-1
TGTGCCAGCAGCTTTGACAGAACTGAAGCTTTCTTT
CASSFDRTEAFF
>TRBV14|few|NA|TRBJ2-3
TGTGCCAGCAGACCGTCCGTCAGCTCCACAGATACGCAGTATTTT
CASRPSVSSTDTQYF
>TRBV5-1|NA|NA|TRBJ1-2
TGCGCCAGCAGCTTGGGTTCATACCGTAACTATGGCTACACCTTC
CASSLGSYRNYGYTF
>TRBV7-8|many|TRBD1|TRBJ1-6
TGTGCCAGCAGCGAGACAGGGTCGGGTAATTCACCCCTCCACTTT
CASSETGSGNSPLHF
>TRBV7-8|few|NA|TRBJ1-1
TGTGCCAGCAGCTTAACTGATGAAGCTTTCTTT
CASSLTDEAFF
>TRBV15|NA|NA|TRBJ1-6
TGTGCCACCAGCAGGGGGGAAGGTTCACCCCTCCACTTT
CATSRGEGSPLHF
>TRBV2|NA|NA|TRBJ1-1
TGTGCCAGCAGTGAAGACAGGGCTAATGCTGAAGCTTTCTTT
CASSEDRANAEAFF
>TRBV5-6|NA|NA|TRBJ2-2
TGTGCCAGCAGCTTGGACAGGAACACCGGGGAGCTGTTTTTT
CASSLDRNTGELFF
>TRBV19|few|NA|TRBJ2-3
TGTGCCAGTAGACCTGGACGGACAGATACGCAGTATTTT
CASRPGRTDTQYF
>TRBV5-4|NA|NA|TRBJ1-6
TGTGCCAGCAGCCCAGGGGCTGAACTTAATTCACCCCTCCACTTT
CASSPGAELNSPLHF
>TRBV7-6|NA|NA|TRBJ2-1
TGTGCCAGCAGCCCCTCTCCCAGGGATGAGGTTGAGCAGTTCTTC
CASSPSPRDEVEQFF
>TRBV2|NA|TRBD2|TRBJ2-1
TGTGCCAGCCTAAGGACTAGCGGGATTAATGAGCAGTTCTTC
CASLRTSGINEQFF
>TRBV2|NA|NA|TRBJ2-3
TGTGCCCTGCGGGGAGCTACGGATACGCAGTATTTT
CALRGATDTQYF
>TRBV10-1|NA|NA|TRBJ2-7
TGCGCCAGCAGTGCTGGACCGCTCTACGAGCAGTACTTC
CASSAGPLYEQYF
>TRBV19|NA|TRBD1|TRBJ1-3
TGTGCCAGTAGTATGGCGGGACAGGGAGGGAACACCATATATTTT
CASSMAGQGGNTIYF
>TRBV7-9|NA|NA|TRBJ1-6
TGTGCCAGCAGCTTAGGGCAGATTAATTCACCCCTCCACTTT
CASSLGQINSPLHF
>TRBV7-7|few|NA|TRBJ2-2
TGTGCTAGCAGCCTACGTAACACCGGGGAGCTGTTTTTT
CASSLRNTGELFF
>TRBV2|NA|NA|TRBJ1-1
TGTGCCAGCAGTGAAGCGGGACTCCCTAGCACTGAAGCTTTCTTT
CASSEAGLPSTEAFF
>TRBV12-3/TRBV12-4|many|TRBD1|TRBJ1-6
TGTGCCAGCAGTTTTGGGACAGGGGGTTCACCCCTCCACTTT
CASSFGTGGSPLHF
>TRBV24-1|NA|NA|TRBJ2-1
TGTGCCACCTCCTCGGGATTAGCGCCCCTAAGGGATGAGCAGTTCTTC
CATSSGLAPLRDEQFF
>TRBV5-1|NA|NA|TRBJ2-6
TGCGCCAGCAGCCAGCAGGCGGCCTCTGGGGCCAACGTCCTGACTTTC
CASSQQAASGANVLTF
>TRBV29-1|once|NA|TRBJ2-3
TGCAGCGCGTGGAGGGATACGCAGTATTTT
CSAWRDTQYF
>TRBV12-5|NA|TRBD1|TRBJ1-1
TGTGCTAGTGGTTTGACAGGGGGCGATGGGGACACTGAAGCTTTCTTT
CASGLTGGDGDTEAFF
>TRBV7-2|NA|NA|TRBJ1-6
TGTGCCAGCAGCTCGAGGACAGAGGCTTCACCCCTCCACTTT
CASSSRTEASPLHF
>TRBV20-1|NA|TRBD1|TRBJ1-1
TGCAGTGCTAGTAGCCAGGGGGGGGCTTTCTTT
CSASSQGGAFF
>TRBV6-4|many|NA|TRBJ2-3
TGTGCCAGCAGTGACTTGGGCAGTACAGATACGCAGTATTTT
CASSDLGSTDTQYF
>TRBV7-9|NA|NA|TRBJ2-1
TGTGCCAGCAGCGGTTCGGGCGGGGTAGATGAGCAGTTCTTC
CASSGSGGVDEQFF
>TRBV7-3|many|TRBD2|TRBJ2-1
TGTGCCAGCAGCTTAGCGGGGGGGGGCAATGAGCAGTTCTTC
CASSLAGGGNEQFF
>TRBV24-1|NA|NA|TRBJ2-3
TGTGCCACCAGTGATTCGGACAGATGGAATACGCAGTATTTT
CATSDSDRWNTQYF
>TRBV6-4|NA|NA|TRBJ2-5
TGTGCCAGCAGTGACCGGGGCCAAGAGACCCAGTACTTC
CASSDRGQETQYF
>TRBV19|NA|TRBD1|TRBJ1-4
TGTGCCAGTAGTAAAGACCGGGACAGGGACGAAAAACTGTTTTTT
CASSKDRDRDEKLFF
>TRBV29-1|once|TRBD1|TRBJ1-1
TGCAGCGTCGACGACAGGGGCGGCACTGAAGCTTTCTTT
CSVDDRGGTEAFF
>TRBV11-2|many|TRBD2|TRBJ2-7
TGTGCCAGCAGCTCCGTAGCGGGAGGACATGAGCAGTACTTC
CASSSVAGGHEQYF
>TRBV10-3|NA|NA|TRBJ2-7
TGTGCCATCAGTGAGTCGGCCTCCGACAGGACCTACGAGCAGTACTTC
CAISESASDRTYEQYF
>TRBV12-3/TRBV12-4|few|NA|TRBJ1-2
TGTGCCAGCAGCACTCGATTTATGACAGGTACCACCAACTATGGCTACACCTTC
CASSTRFMTGTTNYGYTF
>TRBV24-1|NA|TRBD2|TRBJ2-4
TGTGCCACCAGTGATTTGCTAGCGGAGAGCACAGATACGCAGTACTTC
CATSDLLAESTDTQYF
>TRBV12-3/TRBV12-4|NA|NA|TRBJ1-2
TGTGCCAGCAGTTTAGTAGCCCTCTATGGCTACACCTTC
CASSLVALYGYTF
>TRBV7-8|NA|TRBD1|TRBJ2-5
TGTGCCAGCAGTCGAGACAGGGGGCGAAACCAGTACTTC
CASSRDRGRNQYF